This T cell receptor (beta chain) was recorded in a study of blood T cell repertoires in COVID-19. Study at large: Italy, Spain and the United States were the sources of the convalescent and acute COVID-19 samples. From T cells, B-cell-depleted T cells, or PBMCs came the material, which was cDNA or gDNA.

In the original processing: Reference gene primer amplification gave estimated nucleated cell counts. Sequenced by immunoSEQ multiplex PCR; TCRdb stores in-frame clones only, minus some. That table supplies the V and J calls and clone size; D and trimming were determined from the DNA. The sample yields roughly 230,000 clones, around 82% seen once. Assignment of participants to cohorts was predicated upon participant-reported clinical history. The germline V gene encodes CDR1 SQVTM and CDR2 ANQGSEA. Trimming took 1 base from V and 7 from J, leaving 16 bases between them. CDR3 length equals 14 residues.

The sequenced sample consisted of PBMCs or T cells enriched from blood (not recorded which). The chain employs TRBV29-1 and TRBJ1-1; D is undetermined. This sequence was found in a man aged 50 or older who had recovered from COVID-19. The CDR3 nucleotides are TGCAGCGTTGAAGTAGGTGGGTCGGGAGGTGAAGCTTTCTTT. It codes for CSVEVGGSGGEAFF.